This T cell receptor beta chain is drawn from a study of T cells in Graves' hyperthyroidism and ophthalmopathy. The TCR beta CDR3 regions underwent amplification using RNA transcripts as the source. First-round RT-PCR with HTBI primers amplified the TCR CDR3 region. TCRdb re-called the multiplex PCR reads through MiXCR, storing one row per CDR3 protein. This sample yields 500,000 to 600,000 distinct CDR3 sequences, of which about 20% are seen a single time; approximately 48% belongs to the top ten. The sequence was collected from a man aged 35-49 years with Graves' ophthalmopathy. The sequenced material came from blood.

The CDR3 region is CSAPWGGGEQFF. In DNA form, the CDR3 reads TGCAGTGCTCCGTGGGGGGGGGGTGAGCAGTTCTTC. J is TRBJ2-1 and V is TRBV20-1; 7 bases fit TRBD2. The V gene's germline CDR1 is DFQATT and CDR2 SNEGSKA (reference sequence). V shed 5 bases and J 9 bases; nucleotides not matched to a gene: 7. The CDR3 totals 12 residues.